A single sample gave rise to the 21 T cell receptor beta chains below, sequenced in a study of vaccination and CD4 T cells after COVID-19. Treatment: approximately nine-day PBMC culture with coronavirus spike peptide pools or control peptides (ViraFEST assay). The study sequenced cultured CD4+ T cell DNA using the Oncomine TCR Beta short-read assay. TCRdb re-called the PCR reads through MiXCR, storing one row per CDR3 protein. The data show some 8,400 distinct CDR3 sequences, around 50% seen once. Antigens for these TCRs are unknown. Sequenced material: CD4+ T cells from blood, cultured in vitro. The receptors stem from a human donor who had recovered from COVID-19.

The chain couples TRBV4-1 to TRBJ2-1; D unclear. This CDR3 is 13 amino acids long. The V end lost 1 base, the J end lost 5 bases, and 6 bases lay between the germline ends. In germline, CDR1 is MGHRA, CDR2 YSYEKL. The CDR3 DNA reads as TGCGCCAGCAGCCAAGTTTTCAACAATGAGCAGTTCTTC. Protein product: CASSQVFNNEQFF.

This clonotype was observed a few times. CDR3 sequence reads: CASSSPGQNYGYTF. The CDR3 DNA sequence: TGTGCCAGTAGTAGCCCGGGACAGAACTATGGCTACACCTTC. The genes are TRBV19 and TRBJ1-2, with 7 bases that match TRBD1. This CDR3 spans 14 amino acids. The junction had 4 bases not matched to a gene; V was cut back by 4 bases and J by 2 bases. Germline CDR1 LNHDA, CDR2 SQIVND (reference sequence).

This clonotype is a singleton in its sample. The CDR3 DNA sequence: TGTGCCAGCAGTTTATCACTCGGACAAAGCGGGAGGGGTTACAATGAGCAGTTCTTC. Translation: CASSLSLGQSGRGYNEQFF. The J gene is TRBJ2-1, the V gene TRBV27, with 10 bases aligning to TRBD2. The junction had 12 bases not matched to a gene; V was cut back by 0 bases and J by 4 bases. The CDR3 has 19 residues. Germline V gene data show CDR1 as MNHEY and CDR2 as SMNVEV (reference sequence).

This chain joins TRBV27 and TRBJ1-2, with D possibly matching TRBD1 (5 bases). V was trimmed by 0 bases and J by 2 bases, leaving 10 bases between them. Germline values: CDR1 MNHEY, CDR2 SMNVEV (reference sequence). This CDR3 contains 15 residues. The CDR3 region has the DNA TGTGCCAGCAGTTTATCTCGACAGCTAAACTATGGCTACACCTTC. Its translation is CASSLSRQLNYGYTF.

This clonotype was recorded a few times. The chain recombines TRBV15 with TRBJ2-4, with D maybe TRBD1 (6 bases). Deletions cut 0 bases from V and 3 bases from J, with 9 bases between. The CDR3 has 15 amino acids. The germline V gene has CDR1 LNHNV and CDR2 YYDKDF (reference sequence). The CDR3 region is CATSRDRGGKNIQYF. CDR3 bases: TGTGCCACCAGCAGAGATCGAGGGGGCAAAAACATTCAGTACTTC. The full variable domain, completed using reference TRBV15 and TRBJ2-4, is DAMVIQNPRYQVTQFGKPVTLSCSQTLNHNVMYWYQQKSSQAPKLLFHYYDKDFNNEADTPDNFQSRRPNTSFCFLDIRSPGLGDTAMYLCATSRDRGGKNIQYFGAGTRLSVL.

This clonotype was counted a few times. The gene calls are TRBV27 and TRBJ1-6; D ambiguous. Trimming took off 5 bases at V and 6 bases at J, with 11 bases between the two ends. CDR1 MNHEY and CDR2 SMNVEV come from the germline V gene (reference sequence). This CDR3 has 14 amino acids. The CDR3, as DNA: TGTGCCAGCAGTCTAAGAAGTTTTAATTCACCCCTCCACTTT. Translation: CASSLRSFNSPLHF.

The chain has TRBV24-1 and TRBJ2-3; D might be TRBD1 (8 bases). Germline V CDR1 and CDR2: KGHDR, SFDVKD. This CDR3 comprises 13 residues. Trimming removed 6 bases from V and 4 bases from J, with 10 bases in between. The DNA for the CDR3 is TGTGCCACCAGTACAGGGGGGGCAGATACGCAGTATTTT. Amino acid sequence: CATSTGGADTQYF.

This clonotype is judged medium-sized. In DNA, the CDR3 is TGCAGTGCTCCAAACTTCAGGGGGCCGCAGGGAGAGACCCAGTACTTC. Protein product: CSAPNFRGPQGETQYF. J is TRBJ2-5 and V is TRBV20-1, with 8 bases matching TRBD1. Trimming cost V 5 bases and J 4 bases; bases outside gene matches: 15. The CDR3 is made up of 16 amino acids. Germline V gene sequence: CDR1 DFQATT, CDR2 SNEGSKA (reference sequence).

This clonotype was observed a handful of times. The chain has TRBV20-1 and TRBJ1-1, with 9 nucleotides matching TRBD1. The CDR3 contains 12 residues. Germline CDR1 is DFQATT and CDR2 is SNEGSKA (reference sequence). V lost 4 bases, J lost 6 bases, and 3 bases stayed unmatched. The CDR3 DNA follows: TGCAGTGCTATGAGACAGGGGGCTGAAGCTTTCTTT. It codes for CSAMRQGAEAFF.

In this sample, this clonotype turned up a few times. The chain uses TRBV6-5 and TRBJ2-2; TRBD1 might be the D (5 bases). The CDR3 covers 15 residues. Germline lookup yields CDR1 MNHEY and CDR2 SVGAGI. Trimming took off 3 bases at V and 3 bases at J, with 11 bases between the two ends. CDR3 residues: CASSYGQGYTGELFF. For the CDR3, the DNA is TGTGCCAGCAGTTATGGGCAGGGATACACCGGGGAGCTGTTTTTT.

This clonotype was seen more than once but under ten times. The genes are TRBV6-5 and TRBJ2-7, with unresolved D. V lost 4 bases, J lost 3 bases, and 4 bases lay in between. The CDR3 sequence is 11 residues long. Looked up from germline, CDR1 is MNHEY and CDR2 is SVGAGI. CDR3 bases: TGTGCCAGCAGTTCCTACTACGAGCAGTACTTC. It yields the protein CASSSYYEQYF.

V gene TRBV6-5 combines with J gene TRBJ2-7; D remains unclear. Looked up from germline, CDR1 is MNHEY and CDR2 is SVGAGI. The CDR3 has 14 residues. V lost 2 bases to trimming and J lost 3 bases, with 11 bases between them. The CDR3 region is CASSYPSGNYEQYF. CDR3 DNA: TGTGCCAGCAGTTACCCATCGGGTAACTACGAGCAGTACTTC.

The gene calls are TRBV20-1 and TRBJ2-3; 7 bases fit TRBD2. The ends lost 0 bases at V and 0 bases at J; junction bases unmatched: 15. CDR3 length: 19 residues. Germline CDR1 is DFQATT and CDR2 is SNEGSKA (reference sequence). This CDR3 reads CSARDLLASGGGSTDTQYF. For the CDR3, the DNA is TGCAGTGCTAGAGACTTATTGGCTAGCGGAGGTGGTAGCACAGATACGCAGTATTTT.

The chain joins TRBV6-5 to TRBJ1-5, with D hard to call. The length of the CDR3 is 13 residues. V lost 2 bases, J lost 6 bases, and 8 bases lay in between. Germline CDR1 reads MNHEY; CDR2 reads SVGAGI. Here the CDR3 reads CASSYEEGQPQHF. CDR3 DNA: TGTGCCAGCAGTTACGAAGAAGGTCAGCCCCAGCATTTT.

By share, this clonotype counts as medium-sized (0.01 to 0.1%). The DNA for the CDR3 is TGTGCCAGTAGTATTACTGGCGCTAACTATGGCTACACCTTC. Encoded protein: CASSITGANYGYTF. This chain uses TRBV19 with TRBJ1-2, with D unresolved. This CDR3 is built from 14 residues. The V end was cut by 3 bases, the J end by 0 bases, with 8 bases between. The V gene's germline CDR1 is LNHDA and CDR2 SQIVND (reference sequence).

This chain connects TRBV12-3 or TRBV12-4 to TRBJ2-7, with D maybe TRBD1 (6 bases). V lost 5 bases, J lost 1 base, and 12 bases lay in between. This CDR3 is built from 14 residues. CDR3 nucleotides: TGTGCCAGCAGTCCGACAGGCGGTTCCTACGAGCAGTACTTC. Its translation: CASSPTGGSYEQYF.

This clonotype was seen a few times. The rearrangement links TRBV24-1 to TRBJ2-3, with 7 positions matching TRBD2. CDR1 is KGHDR, CDR2 SFDVKD, per germline. CDR3 size: 18 residues. J lost 1 base, V lost 4 bases, and 13 bases had no gene match. CDR3 loop: CATSDPTRLAGGTDTQYF. In nucleotides, the CDR3 is TGTGCCACCAGTGACCCCACCCGACTAGCCGGAGGCACAGATACGCAGTATTTT.

This clonotype was seen only a few times. The rearrangement links TRBV30 to TRBJ1-1, with a tentative D call TRBD1 (5 bases). The CDR3 extends over 13 amino acids. V gave up 5 bases and J gave up 1 base, with 11 bases separating them. Per the germline V gene, CDR1 is GTSNPN and CDR2 is SVGIG (reference sequence). CDR3 residues: CAWSGPRNTEAFF. CDR3 coding DNA: TGTGCCTGGTCGGGACCTCGGAACACTGAAGCTTTCTTT.

This sequence joins TRBV20-1 and TRBJ1-6; 7 bases match TRBD1. This CDR3 has 14 residues. V was clipped by 6 bases and J by 5 bases; unmatched bases: 7. Germline V gene lookup returns CDR1 DFQATT and CDR2 SNEGSKA (reference sequence). The CDR3 loop reads CSAGEGGNNSPLHF. As DNA, the CDR3 is TGCAGTGCCGGGGAAGGGGGCAATAATTCACCCCTCCACTTT.

The genes are TRBV18 and TRBJ1-1, with D unclear. V gave up 3 bases and J gave up 0 bases, with 5 bases separating them. The CDR3 contains 13 residues. Germline-derived CDR1 and CDR2 are KGHSH and LQKENI. DNA for the CDR3: TGTGCCAGCTCACCTCAGCTGAACACTGAAGCTTTCTTT. This codes for CASSPQLNTEAFF.

This chain links TRBV15 with TRBJ1-2, with unresolved D. The CDR3 consists of 15 residues. Germline assignment: CDR1 LNHNV and CDR2 YYDKDF (reference sequence). Deletions cut 0 bases from V and 8 bases from J, with 16 bases between. The CDR3 DNA reads TGTGCCACCAGCAGAGATCCCCGCGGCGGGTGGGGCTACACCTTC. Protein product: CATSRDPRGGWGYTF.